These T cell receptor beta chains were read from a single sample in a study of cytomegalovirus exposure and HLA in healthy donors. TCRdb's copy holds only in-frame clones and misses some; the assay was immunoSEQ multiplex PCR. The profile shows roughly 120,000 clones, 60% to 85% of them singletons. The sequencing input was PBMCs. These receptors came from a woman between 18 and 29 years old in good health and CMV-seronegative. Each CDR3 is given with its conserved first and last residue. A D gene is named only where the DNA matches it firmly. Clone sizes are given selectively: once, few, many, or a class where the clone is expanded.

D	V	size	J	CDR3	DNA
-	TRBV5-1	-	TRBJ1-1	CASSSRTANTEAFF	TGCGCCAGCAGTTCTCGGACAGCGAACACTGAAGCTTTCTTT
-	TRBV7-9	-	TRBJ2-3	CASSSWDGLGGSTDTQYF	TGTGCCAGCAGCTCCTGGGATGGCCTCGGGGGTAGCACAGATACGCAGTATTTT
TRBD2	TRBV30	-	TRBJ2-7	CAWALAGAYEQYF	TGTGCCTGGGCACTAGCGGGGGCCTACGAGCAGTACTTC
TRBD1	TRBV13	-	TRBJ2-3	CASSSRTGAADTQYF	TGTGCCAGCAGCTCACGGACAGGGGCAGCAGATACGCAGTATTTT
-	TRBV15	once	TRBJ1-5	CATGLFNQPQHF	TGTGCCACTGGACTGTTCAATCAGCCCCAGCATTTT
-	TRBV5-1	-	TRBJ1-2	CASSFGRDYGYTF	TGCGCCAGCAGCTTTGGCAGGGACTATGGCTACACCTTC
-	TRBV29-1	-	TRBJ2-7	CSVESAGQNEQYF	TGCAGCGTTGAAAGCGCAGGGCAAAACGAGCAGTACTTC
TRBD1	TRBV29-1	-	TRBJ1-1	CSVPRGATIGVSTEAFF	TGCAGCGTTCCCAGGGGGGCAACCATCGGGGTCAGCACTGAAGCTTTCTTT
TRBD1	TRBV27	once	TRBJ2-7	CASSETGYEQYF	TGTGCCAGCAGCGAGACAGGGTACGAGCAGTACTTC
TRBD2	TRBV4-2	-	TRBJ2-1	CASSLRTGTSGLSSYNEQFF	TGTGCCAGCAGCCTCCGGACCGGGACTAGCGGGTTGAGCTCCTACAATGAGCAGTTCTTC
-	TRBV7-3	-	TRBJ1-6	CASSLSGQANSPLHF	TGTGCCAGCAGCTTATCAGGTCAAGCTAATTCACCCCTCCACTTT
TRBD2	TRBV27	-	TRBJ2-5	CASSPWDSGVQETQYF	TGTGCCAGCAGTCCGTGGGATAGCGGGGTTCAAGAGACCCAGTACTTC
-	TRBV11-1	few	TRBJ2-2	CASSQALDTGELFF	TGTGCCAGCAGCCAGGCTTTGGACACCGGGGAGCTGTTTTTT
-	TRBV28	-	TRBJ1-4	CASSLGQDEKLFF	TGTGCCAGCAGTTTGGGGCAGGATGAAAAACTGTTTTTT
-	TRBV19	-	TRBJ1-1	CASTVTGWSTEAFF	TGTGCCAGTACCGTTACAGGTTGGAGCACTGAAGCTTTCTTT
TRBD1	TRBV10-3	-	TRBJ2-7	CAISGQGKRTYEQYF	TGTGCCATCAGCGGACAGGGAAAGAGGACCTACGAGCAGTACTTC
TRBD1	TRBV7-8	-	TRBJ2-7	CASSLLDRYEQYF	TGTGCCAGCAGCTTACTGGACAGGTACGAGCAGTACTTC
-	TRBV15	few	TRBJ2-1	CATSREVTYFGYNEQFF	TGTGCCACCAGTAGAGAGGTCACATATTTTGGCTACAATGAGCAGTTCTTC
TRBD2	TRBV6-5	-	TRBJ2-3	CASSYSSGGLTDTQYF	TGTGCCAGCAGTTACTCGTCGGGGGGTCTCACAGATACGCAGTATTTT
TRBD2	TRBV2	-	TRBJ2-7	CASSASGADEQYF	TGTGCCAGCAGTGCTAGCGGGGCGGACGAGCAGTACTTC
-	TRBV7-9	few	TRBJ1-4	CASSDWRGGAASNEKLFF	TGTGCCAGCAGCGATTGGAGGGGCGGGGCAGCGAGTAATGAAAAACTGTTTTTT
-	TRBV14	-	TRBJ1-1	CASSQEGRNTEAFF	TGTGCCAGCAGCCAAGAGGGGCGGAACACTGAAGCTTTCTTT
TRBD1	TRBV28	-	TRBJ1-1	CASTGDRGNTEAFF	TGTGCCAGCACCGGGGACAGGGGGAACACTGAAGCTTTCTTT
-	TRBV10-2	-	TRBJ2-4	CASSEFNPKNIQYF	TGCGCCAGCAGTGAGTTCAATCCCAAAAACATTCAGTACTTC
TRBD1	TRBV9	-	TRBJ2-1	CASSGGTGANEQFF	TGTGCCAGCAGCGGAGGGACAGGGGCCAATGAGCAGTTCTTC
-	TRBV10-3	-	TRBJ2-3	CAILSTDTQYF	TGTGCCATCCTCAGCACAGATACGCAGTATTTT
-	TRBV30	-	TRBJ1-1	CAWGGTGNEAFF	TGTGCCTGGGGCGGGACCGGGAACGAAGCTTTCTTT
-	TRBV11-2	-	TRBJ1-5	CASSLGGNNQPQHF	TGTGCCAGCAGCTTAGGAGGTAACAATCAGCCCCAGCATTTT
-	TRBV13	-	TRBJ2-1	CASSSRVNEQFF	TGTGCCAGCAGCTCCAGGGTTAATGAGCAGTTCTTC
-	TRBV5-1	-	TRBJ2-5	CASRMGAWETQYF	TGCGCCAGCAGAATGGGGGCCTGGGAGACCCAGTACTTC
TRBD1	TRBV4-1	-	TRBJ1-1	CASSFGQGGSDTEAFF	TGCGCCAGCAGTTTCGGACAGGGAGGTTCGGACACTGAAGCTTTCTTT
-	TRBV6-1	-	TRBJ1-5	CASSEIGTYSNQPQHF	TGTGCCAGCAGTGAAATCGGGACTTATAGCAATCAGCCCCAGCATTTT
TRBD1	TRBV19	-	TRBJ1-1	CASSWGTASRGTEAFF	TGTGCCAGTAGTTGGGGGACAGCCTCCCGGGGCACTGAAGCTTTCTTT
TRBD1	TRBV28	-	TRBJ1-5	CASSSRGQASNQPQHF	TGTGCCAGCAGTTCCCGGGGACAGGCTAGCAATCAGCCCCAGCATTTT
TRBD1	TRBV7-2	-	TRBJ2-3	CASSQDRVTQYF	TGTGCCAGCAGTCAAGACAGGGTTACGCAGTATTTT
-	TRBV29-1	-	TRBJ1-4	CSVGQGGKLFF	TGCAGCGTTGGGCAGGGAGGAAAACTGTTTTTT
-	TRBV19	-	TRBJ2-3	CASSVRDRKLDTQYF	TGTGCCAGTAGTGTACGGGATCGGAAACTAGATACGCAGTATTTT
-	TRBV29-1	-	TRBJ1-1	CSVVWPLNTEAFF	TGCAGCGTTGTTTGGCCCTTGAACACTGAAGCTTTCTTT
-	TRBV28	-	TRBJ1-1	CASSLLGASEAFF	TGTGCCAGCAGTTTACTTGGGGCGTCTGAAGCTTTCTTT
TRBD1	TRBV5-6	-	TRBJ2-7	CASSPGQESEQYF	TGTGCCAGCAGCCCGGGACAGGAGTCCGAGCAGTACTTC
TRBD1	TRBV6-6	-	TRBJ1-1	CASSSDDRGRNTEAFF	TGTGCCAGCAGTTCGGATGACAGGGGACGCAACACTGAAGCTTTCTTT
-	TRBV6-5	-	TRBJ1-1	CASTLIWGEKAFF	TGTGCCAGCACCCTAATTTGGGGGGAGAAAGCTTTCTTT
-	TRBV5-5	-	TRBJ2-5	CASSHPRAGETQYF	TGTGCCAGCAGCCATCCCCGGGCGGGTGAGACCCAGTACTTC
-	TRBV19	-	TRBJ2-7	CASSIAFVGYEQYF	TGTGCCAGTAGTATCGCCTTTGTCGGGTACGAGCAGTACTTC
-	TRBV5-4	few	TRBJ1-1	CASSLGVYRAPEAFF	TGTGCCAGCAGCTTGGGTGTTTACAGGGCCCCTGAGGCTTTCTTT
TRBD2	TRBV7-9	-	TRBJ2-5	CASSPPRGGGDQETQYF	TGTGCCAGCAGCCCCCCCCGGGGCGGGGGGGACCAAGAGACCCAGTACTTC
-	TRBV5-1	-	TRBJ1-1	CASSLAGWTEAFF	TGCGCCAGCAGCTTGGCAGGGTGGACTGAAGCTTTCTTT
TRBD1	TRBV28	few	TRBJ1-1	CASSLLGTGDTEAFF	TGTGCCAGCAGTTTACTCGGGACAGGGGACACTGAAGCTTTCTTT
TRBD1	TRBV28	-	TRBJ2-7	CASRTPGQRYEQYF	TGTGCCAGCAGAACCCCGGGACAGAGATACGAGCAGTACTTC
-	TRBV15	few	TRBJ1-2	CATSGEEGPLYGYTF	TGTGCCACCAGCGGTGAGGAGGGCCCTTTATACGGCTACACCTTC
TRBD2	TRBV6-1	-	TRBJ2-3	CASSVIAGGTDTQYF	TGTGCCAGCAGTGTCATAGCGGGGGGCACAGATACGCAGTATTTT
TRBD1	TRBV28	-	TRBJ1-4	CASRRFRGAWEKLFF	TGTGCCAGCAGGCGCTTCAGGGGGGCGTGGGAAAAACTGTTTTTT
TRBD1	TRBV5-4	-	TRBJ2-7	CASSVLQGNEQYF	TGTGCCAGCAGCGTATTACAGGGGAACGAGCAGTACTTC
-	TRBV28	once	TRBJ1-4	CASRLGGPNEKLFF	TGTGCCAGCAGATTGGGGGGTCCTAATGAAAAACTGTTTTTT
-	TRBV27	once	TRBJ1-1	CASSSLLGNIEAFF	TGTGCCAGCAGTTCGTTACTAGGGAACATTGAAGCTTTCTTT
-	TRBV5-6	-	TRBJ1-1	CASSPMGGMNTEAFF	TGTGCCAGCTCCCCTATGGGGGGGATGAACACTGAAGCTTTCTTT
-	TRBV5-1	-	TRBJ2-5	CASSPDSLKETQYF	TGCGCCAGCAGCCCCGACAGCTTGAAAGAGACCCAGTACTTC